This entry lists 9 T cell receptor beta chains sequenced from one sample in a study of cytomegalovirus exposure and HLA in healthy donors. This PCR relied on a set of 60 Vbeta primers and 13 Jbeta primers. Sequencing was performed with immunoSEQ multiplex PCR; in TCRdb, only in-frame clones are kept and a portion is missing. The table lists 100,000 or so clones, 55% to 75% of them singletons, with 3% to 4.5% in the top ten. Sequencing was performed on PBMCs. These receptors came from a man aged 30 to 39 in good health and CMV-seropositive.

This clone was counted a few times. V and J are TRBV5-1 and TRBJ2-5, with 7 bases matching TRBD2. This CDR3 has 15 amino acids. Germline V gene data show CDR1 as SGHRS and CDR2 as YFSETQ. V gave up 4 bases and J gave up 2 bases; unmatched junction bases: 8. The CDR3, as DNA: TGCGCCAGCAGCCCCGAAGGGACTACTCAAGAGACCCAGTACTTC. It is translated as CASSPEGTTQETQYF.

V usage is TRBV2 and J usage is TRBJ1-2; 8 nucleotides match TRBD1. CDR3 length: 13 amino acids. The trim removed 5 bases at V and 8 bases at J, leaving 7 bases unmatched. The germline V gene encodes CDR1 SNHLY and CDR2 FYNNEI. The CDR3 region is CASSFAGGPGYTF. The CDR3 DNA is TGTGCCAGCAGTTTTGCAGGGGGCCCAGGCTACACCTTC.

The V gene is TRBV10-3, the J gene TRBJ2-1, with 8 bases that match TRBD2. Germline CDR1 reads ENHRY; CDR2 reads SYGVKD. V was pared by 3 bases and J by 8 bases, with 9 bases of the junction left unmatched. The CDR3 is 15 amino acids. The CDR3 coding sequence is TGTGCCATCAGTGACTCCCGACTAGCGAGCGATGAGCAGTTCTTC. The encoded protein is CAISDSRLASDEQFF.

The table lists this clone with a few counts. V is TRBV7-2 and J is TRBJ2-5, with D perhaps TRBD2 (5 bases). CDR3 length: 17 residues. Trimming shortened V by 0 bases and J by 7 bases, and 21 bases separated the two germline ends. The germline gives CDR1 SGHTA, CDR2 FQGNSA. CDR3 residues: CASSLAEGGLVGVTQYF. The CDR3 nucleotides are TGTGCCAGCAGCTTAGCCGAGGGTGGGCTAGTTGGCGTGACCCAGTACTTC.

CDR3 sequence reads: CASSPLGQGYEQYF. CDR3 coding DNA: TGTGCCAGCAGTCCCCTCGGACAGGGCTACGAGCAGTACTTC. This chain joins TRBV27 and TRBJ2-7, with 8 positions matching TRBD1. J lost 3 bases, V lost 5 bases, and 6 bases had no gene match. Germline CDR1 reads MNHEY; CDR2 reads SMNVEV (reference sequence). CDR3 length: 14 amino acids.

CDR3: CATSRGGTGYGYTF. DNA for the CDR3: TGTGCCACCAGCAGAGGCGGGACAGGGTATGGCTACACCTTC. The V call is TRBV15, the J call TRBJ1-2, with TRBD1 matching 9 bases. The junction had 2 bases not matched to a gene; V was cut back by 1 base and J by 5 bases. Germline CDR1 and CDR2: LNHNV and YYDKDF (reference sequence). This CDR3 region has 14 residues.

This clone occurred a few times. The chain uses TRBV7-9 and TRBJ2-3; the match to TRBD2 covers 10 bases. The CDR3 sequence is 16 residues long. V shed 5 bases and J 1 base; nucleotides not matched to a gene: 6. Germline-derived CDR1 and CDR2 are SEHNR and FQNEAQ (reference sequence). This chain's CDR3 is CASSVLAGGGTDTQYF. The DNA for the CDR3 is TGTGCCAGCAGCGTATTAGCGGGGGGCGGCACAGATACGCAGTATTTT.

This clone showed up just a few times. V and J are TRBV7-6 and TRBJ1-1; unclear D gene. Germline V gives CDR1 SGHVS, CDR2 FNYEAQ. The CDR3 is 13 amino acids. The V end lost 5 bases, the J end lost 4 bases, and 11 bases lay between the germline ends. The CDR3 sequence: CASSRNGATEAFF. The CDR3 DNA reads as TGTGCCAGCAGCCGAAACGGTGCCACTGAAGCTTTCTTT.

The chain employs TRBV27 and TRBJ1-2; D is unclear. CDR3 size: 14 residues. V lost 3 bases and J 6 bases, leaving 14 bases between the germline ends. Germline CDR1 reads MNHEY; CDR2 reads SMNVEV (reference sequence). The CDR3: CASSLGPSRHGYTF. CDR3 DNA sequence: TGTGCCAGCAGTTTGGGTCCGTCCAGGCATGGCTACACCTTC.